The sequence of this TCR beta chain was determined in a study of blood T cell repertoires in COVID-19. As for the study in general: The cDNA or gDNA used as material had been derived from T cells, B-cell-depleted T cells, or PBMCs.

Patients of the Seattle cohort, enrolled during active infection, were followed longitudinally. Authors' data handling: Reference gene primer amplification gave nucleated cell count estimates. Profiling relied on immunoSEQ multiplex PCR, and the TCRdb table lists in-frame clones only, not all of them. V and J calls and clone size are those listed in that table; D and trimming were worked out from the DNA. The data contain some 390,000 clones, over 75% of them seen just once; the ten biggest clones take up approximately 2.5%. This CDR3 comprises 15 residues. Germline lookup yields CDR1 MGHRA and CDR2 YSYEKL. Trimming removed 3 bases from V and 0 bases from J, with 11 bases in between.

This chain uses TRBV4-1 with TRBJ1-2, with D unclear. The TCR was taken from a woman in her sixties or seventies with COVID-19, enrolled during active disease. What was sequenced was peripheral blood. This CDR3 reads CASSQPRGANYGYTF. DNA of the CDR3: TGCGCCAGCAGCCAGCCCCGCGGGGCTAACTATGGCTACACCTTC.